This T cell receptor (beta chain) was documented in a study of CD8 T cells in Susac syndrome. The RNA, roughly 0.5 to 1 ug, was put through reverse transcription using random hexamers. TCRdb analysed the immunoSEQ multiplex PCR reads with MiXCR anew, one entry per CDR3 protein. The data show approximately 130,000 distinct CDR3 sequences, with around 91% seen just once and about 0.23% held by the top ten. V dropped 0 bases and J dropped 5 bases, with 8 bases sitting between them. Germline lookup yields CDR1 GTSNPN and CDR2 SVGIG (reference sequence). This CDR3 contains 12 residues. Input material: CD8+ T cells from PBMCs. V and J are TRBV30 and TRBJ2-7, with unresolved D. The receptor was isolated from a human donor with multiple sclerosis. This CDR3 is CAWSVVGHEQYF. In nucleotides, the CDR3 is TGTGCCTGGAGTGTAGTGGGTCACGAGCAGTACTTC.